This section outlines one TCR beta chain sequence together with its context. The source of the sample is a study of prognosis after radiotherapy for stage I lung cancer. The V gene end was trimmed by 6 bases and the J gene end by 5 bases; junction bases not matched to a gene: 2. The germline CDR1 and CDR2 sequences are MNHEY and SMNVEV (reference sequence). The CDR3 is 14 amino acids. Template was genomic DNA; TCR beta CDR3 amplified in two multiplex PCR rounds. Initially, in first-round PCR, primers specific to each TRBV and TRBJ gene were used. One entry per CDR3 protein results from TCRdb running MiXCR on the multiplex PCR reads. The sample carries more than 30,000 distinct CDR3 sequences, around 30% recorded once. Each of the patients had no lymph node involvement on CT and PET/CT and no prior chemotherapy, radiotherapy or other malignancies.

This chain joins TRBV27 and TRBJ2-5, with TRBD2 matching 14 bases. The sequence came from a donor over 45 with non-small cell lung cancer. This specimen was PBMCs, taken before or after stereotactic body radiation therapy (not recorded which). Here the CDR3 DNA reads TGTGCCAGCAGCGGACTAGCGGGAGGTGAGACCCAGTACTTC. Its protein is CASSGLAGGETQYF.